This is a list of T cell receptor beta chains from one sample in a study of persistence of HIV-infected CD4 T cells. The data were produced by immunoSEQ multiplex PCR, yet TCRdb's version contains in-frame clones alone and is incomplete. Here the sample spans over 25,000 clones, roughly four fifths being singletons. For these TCRs, the target antigens are not known. The input for sequencing was CD4+ T cells sorted from PBMCs after roughly 18-hour stimulation, taken from a patient who received antiretroviral therapy. Every receptor here comes from an adult man with HIV who was CMV-seropositive. Each CDR3 is given with its conserved first and last residue. The order of the fields is clone size, D gene, CDR3 length, V gene, J gene, CDR3 DNA, CDR3 protein. D genes are given only for firm matches. Rows may omit the clone size; those that give it use once, few, many or a size class.

.	.	13	TRBV6-5	TRBJ1-5	TGTGCCAGCAGGGCTTGGGAGTATCAGCCCCAGCATTTT	CASRAWEYQPQHF
.	.	11	TRBV3-1/TRBV3-2	TRBJ1-2	TGTGCCAGCAGCCGGAACTATGGCTACACCTTC	CASSRNYGYTF
few	TRBD1	15	TRBV7-9	TRBJ1-1	TGTGCCAGCAGCTGGGGGACAGGGGAGGACACTGAAGCTTTCTTT	CASSWGTGEDTEAFF
.	.	12	TRBV7-8	TRBJ2-1	TGTGCCAGCAGCCGCATTGGGAATGAGCAGTTCTTC	CASSRIGNEQFF
.	TRBD1	14	TRBV5-6	TRBJ2-6	TGTGCCAGCAGCAGGGGGCCTGGGGCCAACGTCCTGACTTTC	CASSRGPGANVLTF
.	.	14	TRBV9	TRBJ1-2	TGTGCCAGCAGCGTGGCCCGGGGGGGCTATGGCTACACCTTC	CASSVARGGYGYTF
.	.	16	TRBV7-3	TRBJ2-5	TGTGCCAGCAGCTTAAAGGCCAGCGGTTACCAAGAGACCCAGTACTTC	CASSLKASGYQETQYF
.	.	14	TRBV2	TRBJ1-3	TGTGCCAGCACAATCACGGGGGATGGAAACACCATATATTTT	CASTITGDGNTIYF
.	.	15	TRBV7-2	TRBJ2-7	TGTGCCAGCAACCTTAGGGGGGCTGGCTCCTACGAGCAGTACTTC	CASNLRGAGSYEQYF
.	TRBD2	15	TRBV7-3	TRBJ2-1	TGTGCCAGCAGCTTTAGCGGGGGGACCTACAATGAGCAGTTCTTC	CASSFSGGTYNEQFF
.	.	13	TRBV12-3/TRBV12-4	TRBJ2-3	TGTGCCAGCAGTCCCAATCAGAGAGGTACGCAGTATTTT	CASSPNQRGTQYF
.	.	14	TRBV6-2/TRBV6-3	TRBJ1-1	TGTGCCAGCAGCCCTACCGCAGTCGCAACTGAAGCTTTCTTT	CASSPTAVATEAFF
once	.	16	TRBV5-6	TRBJ2-3	TGTGCCAGCAGCTTGTTATCCTTGTCAGGCACAGATACGCAGTATTTT	CASSLLSLSGTDTQYF
.	.	13	TRBV18	TRBJ2-1	TGTGCCTCCCATCAAGACGGCTACAATGAGCAGTTCTTC	CASHQDGYNEQFF
once	TRBD1	15	TRBV15	TRBJ1-2	TGTGCCACCAGCAGGCCGGGGACAGGGAGGGGCGGCTACACCTTC	CATSRPGTGRGGYTF
.	.	12	TRBV2	TRBJ1-2	TGTGCCAGCAGACAGGGTTTTCATGGCTACACCTTC	CASRQGFHGYTF
.	TRBD1	15	TRBV7-9	TRBJ1-1	TGTGCCAGCAGTTCCGGGACAGGGGCAAACACTGAAGCTTTCTTT	CASSSGTGANTEAFF
.	.	13	TRBV15	TRBJ1-4	TGTGCCACCAGCAAGGACTCGGGGGGTAAACTGTTTTTT	CATSKDSGGKLFF
.	TRBD1	15	TRBV6-5	TRBJ2-7	TGTGCCAGCAGTTACCAGGGGGCTCCCCCTTACGAGCAGTACTTC	CASSYQGAPPYEQYF
.	TRBD1	15	TRBV30	TRBJ1-5	TGTGCCTGGGACCTCGGACAGGCCTGGGAGCAGCCCCAGCATTTT	CAWDLGQAWEQPQHF
few	TRBD1	13	TRBV28	TRBJ1-1	TGTGCCAGCACTCGGACCGGGACAGGCGGGCCTTTCTTT	CASTRTGTGGPFF
.	TRBD1	17	TRBV7-2	TRBJ1-2	TGTGCCAGCAGCTTAGGAGCGACAGGGGGCGGGGGTTATGGCTACACCTTC	CASSLGATGGGGYGYTF
few	.	13	TRBV30	TRBJ1-5	TGTGCCTGGACCCTGGACAGCAATCAGCCCCAGCATTTT	CAWTLDSNQPQHF
.	.	17	TRBV5-8	TRBJ1-6	TGTGCCAGCAGCCACCCTACAGGGAGCTCCTATAATTCACCCCTCCACTTT	CASSHPTGSSYNSPLHF
.	TRBD1	13	TRBV30	TRBJ1-2	TGTGCCTGGAGTGTTCGGACAGGCTATGGCTACACCTTC	CAWSVRTGYGYTF
.	.	16	TRBV5-1	TRBJ2-1	TGCGCCAGCAGCTTTGGGGATGCGGGGGCGGGCGGTGAGCAGTTCTTC	CASSFGDAGAGGEQFF
.	.	18	TRBV7-6	TRBJ1-1	TGTGCCAGCAGCCTAAGCCCCCCTAAAGACAGCGCACACACTGAAGCTTTCTTT	CASSLSPPKDSAHTEAFF
.	TRBD2	19	TRBV14	TRBJ2-1	TGTGCCAGCAGTCCAAGGCTAGCGGGGGTTCCCAGCTCCTACAATGAGCAGTTCTTC	CASSPRLAGVPSSYNEQFF
.	TRBD1	16	TRBV5-1	TRBJ2-7	TGCGCCAGCAGCTCCGAAGGGACAGGGGTTAAAGGCGAGCAGTACTTC	CASSSEGTGVKGEQYF
.	TRBD1	15	TRBV6-5	TRBJ1-5	TGTGCCAGCAGCCAACAGGGGGCTTCGAATCAGCCCCAGCATTTT	CASSQQGASNQPQHF
.	TRBD2	14	TRBV2	TRBJ2-3	TGTGCCAGCACCGTAGCGGGGCAAGGGGGAACGCAGTATTTT	CASTVAGQGGTQYF
.	TRBD2	16	TRBV28	TRBJ2-7	TGTGCCAGCAGTTTAAGGACTAGCGGGGGGAAAAACGAGCAGTACTTC	CASSLRTSGGKNEQYF
.	.	12	TRBV30	TRBJ1-2	TGTGCCTGGAGGGGACGGATATATGGCTACACCTTC	CAWRGRIYGYTF
.	.	14	TRBV6-5	TRBJ1-1	TGTGCCAGCAGCGGGGGGCAGGGGAACACTGAAGCTTTCTTT	CASSGGQGNTEAFF
.	TRBD1	16	TRBV7-2	TRBJ1-2	TGTGCCAGCAGCTCGACCGGGACAGGATACTACTATGGCTACACCTTC	CASSSTGTGYYYGYTF